These T cell receptor beta chains were read from a single sample in a study of blood T cell repertoires in COVID-19. Using immunoSEQ multiplex PCR, the repertoire was profiled, and TCRdb retains in-frame clones only, with some absent. This repertoire shows 90,000 to 110,000 clones, approximately 84% found once; its top ten account for less than 8%. The source material was peripheral blood. All receptors derive from a woman between 50 and 59 years old with acute or convalescent COVID-19. Each CDR3 is given with its conserved first and last residue. The D gene is left open where the match is weak. A clone size is listed for some rows: how often the clone was seen (once, few, many), or a class if it is expanded.

cdr3_aa,cdr3_nt,j_call,d_call,clone_size,v_call
CASRPRGVDYGYTF,TGTGCCAGCAGGCCACGGGGGGTAGACTATGGCTACACCTTC,TRBJ1-2,NA,NA,TRBV7-2
CASSLGQGARQPQHF,TGCGCCAGCAGCTTGGGACAGGGGGCAAGGCAGCCCCAGCATTTT,TRBJ1-5,TRBD1,NA,TRBV5-1
CASSQGVGTEGFYTEAFF,TGTGCCAGCAGCCAAGGGGTGGGGACGGAGGGATTCTACACTGAAGCTTTCTTT,TRBJ1-1,NA,NA,TRBV14
CASSPGGSSYGYTF,TGTGCCAGCTCACCGGGAGGCAGTTCCTATGGCTACACCTTC,TRBJ1-2,NA,NA,TRBV18
CASASSYNEQFF,TGTGCCAGCGCCAGCTCCTACAATGAGCAGTTCTTC,TRBJ2-1,NA,NA,TRBV5-8
CAWSAGGGYTF,TGTGCCTGGAGTGCAGGTGGAGGCTACACCTTC,TRBJ1-2,NA,NA,TRBV30
CASSLKVPPDSPNYGYTF,TGTGCCAGCAGCTTAAAGGTTCCCCCGGACAGCCCTAACTATGGCTACACCTTC,TRBJ1-2,NA,once,TRBV7-9
CASGSWDRETEAFF,TGTGCCAGCGGCTCTTGGGACAGGGAAACTGAAGCTTTCTTT,TRBJ1-1,TRBD1,NA,TRBV2
CASSLGPTGNSPLHF,TGCGCCAGCAGCTTGGGGCCTACGGGTAATTCACCCCTCCACTTT,TRBJ1-6,NA,few,TRBV5-1
CASSYPGQASGANVLTF,TGTGCCAGCAGCTATCCGGGACAGGCATCTGGGGCCAACGTCCTGACTTTC,TRBJ2-6,TRBD1,NA,TRBV7-6
CASSLDPPSGQGDYEQYF,TGCGCCAGCAGCTTGGATCCCCCCTCTGGGCAGGGGGACTACGAGCAGTACTTC,TRBJ2-7,TRBD1,NA,TRBV5-1
CASSYSPHPEGAPQHF,TGTGCCAGCAGTTACTCTCCCCACCCCGAGGGTGCGCCCCAGCATTTT,TRBJ1-5,NA,NA,TRBV6-6
CASSLSGNYGYTF,TGTGCCAGCAGTTTATCGGGGAACTATGGCTACACCTTC,TRBJ1-2,NA,once,TRBV12-3/TRBV12-4
CASSFQGQPTDTQYF,TGTGCCAGCAGCTTCCAGGGACAACCCACAGATACGCAGTATTTT,TRBJ2-3,NA,NA,TRBV7-9